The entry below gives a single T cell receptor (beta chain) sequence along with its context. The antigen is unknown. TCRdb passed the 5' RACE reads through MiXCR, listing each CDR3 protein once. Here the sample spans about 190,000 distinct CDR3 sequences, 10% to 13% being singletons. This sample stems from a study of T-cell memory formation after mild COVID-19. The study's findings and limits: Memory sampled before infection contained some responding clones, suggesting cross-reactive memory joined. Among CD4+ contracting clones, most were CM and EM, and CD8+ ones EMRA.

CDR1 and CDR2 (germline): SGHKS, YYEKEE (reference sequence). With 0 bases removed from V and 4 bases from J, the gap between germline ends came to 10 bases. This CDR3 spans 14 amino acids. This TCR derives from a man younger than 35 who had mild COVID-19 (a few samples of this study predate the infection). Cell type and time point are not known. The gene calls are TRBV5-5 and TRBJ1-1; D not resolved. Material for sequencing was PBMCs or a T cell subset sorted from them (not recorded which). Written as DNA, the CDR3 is TGTGCCAGCAGCTTGGGAGGGCGTAGCACTGAAGCTTTCTTT. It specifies CASSLGGRSTEAFF.